This TCR beta chain is from a study of blood T cell repertoires in COVID-19. As for the study in general: Acute and convalescent COVID-19 samples came from the United States, Italy and Spain.

This CDR3 is 16 amino acids long. Trimming removed 3 bases from V and 1 base from J; junction bases left unmatched: 2. Per the germline V gene, CDR1 is SGHTA and CDR2 is FQGTGA. In the source study's methods: From reference gene primer amplification, estimates of nucleated cell counts were derived. Generated by immunoSEQ multiplex PCR, the TCRdb table keeps only in-frame clones and is missing some. V, J and clone size were drawn from that table, and D and trimming were deduced from the DNA. The table shows 190,000 or so clones, with 94% occurring only once. Specimen: peripheral blood. The receptor was isolated from a man aged 25-45 years with COVID-19, enrolled during active disease. The chain is built from TRBV7-3 and TRBJ2-2; 10 positions match TRBD2. The CDR3 DNA reads as TGTGCCAGCAGCTTCCGACTAGCGGGGAACACCGGGGAGCTGTTTTTT. This encodes CASSFRLAGNTGELFF.